The T cell receptor (beta chain) described here comes from a study of OX40 agonist ivuxolimab in advanced cancers. Study overall: Under the entry rules, prior anti-PD-1, anti-PD-L1 or anti-CTLA-4 therapy was allowed, and approximately 40% had some.

The V end lost 3 bases, the J end lost 5 bases, and 7 bases lay between the germline ends. The length of the CDR3 is 11 residues. The V gene's germline CDR1 is SQVTM and CDR2 ANQGSEA. This clone has more than one count but fewer than ten. Assay: immunoSEQ multiplex PCR; the TCRdb copy retains only in-frame clones and omits some. The sample holds some 80,000 clones, about 82% seen once. The sequences come from CD4+ or CD8+ T cells sorted from blood, collected in a trial of the OX40 agonist ivuxolimab. The J gene is TRBJ1-2, the V gene TRBV29-1; no clear D gene. This TCR came from an adult with an advanced solid tumor such as melanoma, head and neck, liver or kidney cancer. The CDR3 loop reads CSVEAVYGYTF. In nucleotides, the CDR3 is TGCAGCGTTGAGGCAGTGTATGGCTACACCTTC.